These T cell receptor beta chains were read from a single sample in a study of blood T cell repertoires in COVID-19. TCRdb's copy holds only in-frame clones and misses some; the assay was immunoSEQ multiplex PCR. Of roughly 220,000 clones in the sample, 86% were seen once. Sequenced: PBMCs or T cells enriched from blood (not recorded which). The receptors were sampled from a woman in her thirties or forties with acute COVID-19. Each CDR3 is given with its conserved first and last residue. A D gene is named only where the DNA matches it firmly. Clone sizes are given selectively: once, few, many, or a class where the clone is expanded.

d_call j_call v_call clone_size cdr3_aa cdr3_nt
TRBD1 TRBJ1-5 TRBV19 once CASTPIGTGYSNQPQHF TGTGCCAGTACCCCAATAGGGACAGGTTATAGCAATCAGCCCCAGCATTTT
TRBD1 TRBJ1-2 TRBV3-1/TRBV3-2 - CASSLGGARGYTF TGTGCCAGCAGTCTAGGGGGCGCGCGGGGCTACACCTTC
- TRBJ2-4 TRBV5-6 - CASSGTGAKNIQYF TGTGCCAGCAGCGGAACAGGAGCCAAAAACATTCAGTACTTC
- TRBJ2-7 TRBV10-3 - CAISAGDSYEQYF TGTGCCATCAGTGCGGGAGACTCCTACGAGCAGTACTTC
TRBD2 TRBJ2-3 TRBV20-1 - CSASTSGADTQYF TGCAGTGCTAGTACTAGCGGCGCAGATACGCAGTATTTT
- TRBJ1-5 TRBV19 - CASTSDRYSNQPQHF TGTGCCAGTACCTCTGACAGGTATAGCAATCAGCCCCAGCATTTT
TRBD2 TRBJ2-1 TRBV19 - CASSSSLAGVYNEQFF TGTGCCAGTAGTAGTAGTCTAGCGGGAGTCTACAATGAGCAGTTCTTC
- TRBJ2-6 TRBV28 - CASSFERSGANVLTF TGTGCCAGCAGTTTCGAGCGCTCTGGGGCCAACGTCCTGACTTTC
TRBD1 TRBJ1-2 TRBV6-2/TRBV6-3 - CASSRGGQGRPYTF TGTGCCAGCAGTCGTGGGGGACAGGGGCGGCCCTACACCTTC
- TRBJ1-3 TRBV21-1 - CASSNSLEATSGNTIYF TGTGCCAGCAGCAATAGCCTGGAGGCGACATCTGGAAACACCATATATTTT
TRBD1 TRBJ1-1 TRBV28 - CASSSLRDRGRPEAFF TGTGCCAGCAGTAGTTTAAGGGACAGGGGGCGACCTGAAGCTTTCTTT
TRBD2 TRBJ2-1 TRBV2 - CASSDPEGASGSRGNEQFF TGTGCCAGCAGTGACCCCGAGGGGGCTAGCGGGAGTAGGGGCAATGAGCAGTTCTTC
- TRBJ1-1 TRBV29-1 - CSAPGKGSIMNTEAFF TGCAGCGCCCCGGGTAAGGGGTCCATCATGAACACTGAAGCTTTCTTT
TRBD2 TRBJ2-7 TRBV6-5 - CASSYDGAGGYSEQYF TGTGCCAGCAGTTACGATGGAGCGGGAGGGTATAGCGAGCAGTACTTC
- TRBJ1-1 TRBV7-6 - CASSMTESWNTEAFF TGTGCCAGCAGCATGACAGAATCCTGGAACACTGAAGCTTTCTTT
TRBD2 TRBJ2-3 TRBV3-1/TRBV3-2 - CASSLSSAGGLGSDTQYF TGTGCCAGCAGCCTCTCCTCAGCGGGGGGCCTCGGTTCAGATACGCAGTATTTT
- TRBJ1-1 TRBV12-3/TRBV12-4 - CATQGRVNTEAFF TGTGCCACGCAGGGTAGGGTGAACACTGAAGCTTTCTTT
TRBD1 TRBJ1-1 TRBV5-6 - CASSFGQGRSEAFF TGTGCCAGCAGCTTTGGACAGGGGAGATCTGAAGCTTTCTTT
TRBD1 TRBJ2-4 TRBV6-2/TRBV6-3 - CASSTRDRWGQNIQYF TGTGCCAGCAGTACCCGGGACAGGTGGGGCCAAAACATTCAGTACTTC
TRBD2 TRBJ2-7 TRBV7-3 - CASSTTSGTYEQYF TGTGCCAGCAGCACAACTAGCGGGACCTACGAGCAGTACTTC
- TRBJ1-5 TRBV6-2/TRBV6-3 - CASSPTRGGYQPQHF TGTGCCAGCAGCCCCACCAGAGGGGGATATCAGCCCCAGCATTTT
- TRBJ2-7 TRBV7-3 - CASSTRGGEQYF TGTGCCAGCAGCACGAGAGGAGGTGAGCAGTACTTC
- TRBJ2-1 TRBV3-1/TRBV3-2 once CASSPLRGEQFF TGTGCCAGCAGCCCCCTGCGAGGTGAGCAGTTCTTC
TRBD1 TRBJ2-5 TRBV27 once CASSPGTGGETQYF TGTGCCAGCAGTCCTGGGACAGGGGGTGAGACCCAGTACTTC
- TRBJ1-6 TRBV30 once CAWSRGNSPLHF TGTGCCTGGAGTCGAGGGAATTCACCCCTCCACTTT
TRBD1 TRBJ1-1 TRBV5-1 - CASSLNQGDTEAFF TGCGCCAGCAGCTTAAACCAGGGGGACACTGAAGCTTTCTTT
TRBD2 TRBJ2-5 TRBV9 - CASSPRTSVGETQYF TGTGCCAGCAGCCCCCGAACTAGCGTCGGAGAGACCCAGTACTTC
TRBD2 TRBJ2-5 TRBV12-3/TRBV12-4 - CASSPSGGGTQYF TGTGCCAGCAGTCCCAGTGGGGGGGGGACCCAGTACTTC
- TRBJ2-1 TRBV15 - CATSRDVSEQFF TGTGCCACCAGCAGAGATGTGAGTGAGCAGTTCTTC
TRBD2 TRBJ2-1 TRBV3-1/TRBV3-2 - CASSTQKVAGGIYNEQFF TGTGCCAGCAGCACCCAAAAAGTAGCGGGAGGCATCTACAATGAGCAGTTCTTC
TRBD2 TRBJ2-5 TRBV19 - CASSIGASGSGETQYF TGTGCCAGTAGTATAGGGGCTAGCGGGAGTGGAGAGACCCAGTACTTC
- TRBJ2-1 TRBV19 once CASSPPVAVNTNEQFF TGTGCCAGTAGTCCTCCGGTGGCGGTTAATACCAATGAGCAGTTCTTC
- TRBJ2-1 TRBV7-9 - CASSLDGRLNEQFF TGTGCCAGCAGCTTAGATGGGAGGCTTAATGAGCAGTTCTTC
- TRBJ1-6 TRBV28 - CASRGRGSYNSPLHF TGTGCCAGCAGAGGAAGGGGCTCCTATAATTCACCCCTCCACTTT
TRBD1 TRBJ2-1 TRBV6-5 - CASVGGTGRYNEQFF TGTGCCAGCGTTGGGGGGACAGGGAGATACAATGAGCAGTTCTTC
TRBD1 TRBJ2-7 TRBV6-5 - CASRGPGGAGEQYF TGTGCCAGTAGGGGACCAGGGGGCGCGGGAGAGCAGTACTTC
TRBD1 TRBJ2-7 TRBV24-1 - CATSEPGQGKYEQYF TGTGCCACCAGTGAACCGGGACAGGGAAAGTACGAGCAGTACTTC
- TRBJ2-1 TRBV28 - CASSPPQGPIHNEQFF TGTGCCAGCAGTCCCCCACAGGGACCAATCCACAATGAGCAGTTCTTC
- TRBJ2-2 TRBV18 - CASSPPYSNGELFF TGTGCCAGCTCACCACCGTATTCTAACGGGGAGCTGTTTTTT
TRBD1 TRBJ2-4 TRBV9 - CASSGAQGAVNIQYF TGTGCCAGCAGCGGGGCACAGGGGGCGGTAAACATTCAGTACTTC
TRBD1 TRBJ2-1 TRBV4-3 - CASRPQQGAGEQFF TGCGCCAGCAGACCTCAACAGGGGGCAGGTGAGCAGTTCTTC
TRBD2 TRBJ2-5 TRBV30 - CAWSVPSSGRALGETQYF TGTGCCTGGAGTGTACCCTCTAGCGGGAGGGCCTTAGGAGAGACCCAGTACTTC
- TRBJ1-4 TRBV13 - CASSSSEGRLFF TGTGCCAGCAGCTCCAGTGAGGGTAGACTGTTTTTT
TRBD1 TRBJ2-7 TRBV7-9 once CASSRTGQRNEQYF TGTGCCAGCAGCCGGACAGGACAGAGGAACGAGCAGTACTTC
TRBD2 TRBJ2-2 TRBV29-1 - CSGRLAGTNTGELFF TGCAGCGGTCGACTAGCGGGAACGAACACCGGGGAGCTGTTTTTT
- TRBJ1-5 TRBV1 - CTGTAGLRRGNQPQHF TGCACCGGGACGGCAGGACTTCGGAGGGGCAATCAGCCCCAGCATTTT
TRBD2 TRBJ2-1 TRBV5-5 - CASSLVQGLAVYNEQFF TGTGCCAGCAGCTTGGTTCAGGGACTAGCGGTTTACAATGAGCAGTTCTTC
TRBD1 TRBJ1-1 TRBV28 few CASLGQGNTEAFF TGTGCCAGCCTCGGACAGGGGAACACTGAAGCTTTCTTT
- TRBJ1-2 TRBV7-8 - CASSPRGGTDNYGYTF TGTGCCAGCAGCCCTCGGGGAGGGACCGATAACTATGGCTACACCTTC